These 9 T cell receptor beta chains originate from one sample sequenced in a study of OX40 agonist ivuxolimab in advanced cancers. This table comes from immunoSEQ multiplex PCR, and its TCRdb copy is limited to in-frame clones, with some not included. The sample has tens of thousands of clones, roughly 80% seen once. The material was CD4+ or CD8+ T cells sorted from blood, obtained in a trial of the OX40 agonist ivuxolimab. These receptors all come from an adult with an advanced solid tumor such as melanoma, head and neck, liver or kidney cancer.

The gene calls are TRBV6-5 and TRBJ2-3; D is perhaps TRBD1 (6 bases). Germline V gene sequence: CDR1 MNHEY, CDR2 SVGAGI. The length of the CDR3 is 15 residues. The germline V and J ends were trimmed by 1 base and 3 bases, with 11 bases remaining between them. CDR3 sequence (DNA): TGTGCCAGCAGTTACTATGGCAGGGGTACAGATACGCAGTATTTT. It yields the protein CASSYYGRGTDTQYF.

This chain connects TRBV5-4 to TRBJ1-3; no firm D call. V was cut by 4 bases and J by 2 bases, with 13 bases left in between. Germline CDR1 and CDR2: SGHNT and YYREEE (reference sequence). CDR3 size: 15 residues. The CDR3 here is CASSEGGRTGNTIYF. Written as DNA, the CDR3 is TGTGCCAGCAGCGAGGGCGGACGCACTGGAAACACCATATATTTT.

CDR3 sequence reads: CASSVGTNEQFF. The DNA for the CDR3 is TGTGCCAGCAGTGTGGGAACGAATGAGCAGTTCTTC. The chain couples TRBV2 to TRBJ2-1; no clear D gene. V dropped 4 bases and J dropped 7 bases, with 8 bases sitting between them. Germline assignment: CDR1 SNHLY and CDR2 FYNNEI. The CDR3 spans 12 residues.

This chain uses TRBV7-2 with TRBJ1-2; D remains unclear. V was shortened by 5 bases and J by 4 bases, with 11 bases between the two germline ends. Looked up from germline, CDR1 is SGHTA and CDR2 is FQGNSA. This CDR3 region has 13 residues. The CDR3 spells CASSLGRSYGYTF. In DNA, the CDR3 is TGTGCCAGCAGCCTGGGGAGAAGCTATGGCTACACCTTC.

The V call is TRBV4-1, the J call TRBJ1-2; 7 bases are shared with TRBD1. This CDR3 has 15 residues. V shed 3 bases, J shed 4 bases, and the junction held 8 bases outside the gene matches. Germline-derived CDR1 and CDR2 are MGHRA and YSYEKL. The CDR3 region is CASSQDPRGIYGYTF. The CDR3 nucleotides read TGCGCCAGCAGCCAGGACCCCAGGGGGATCTATGGCTACACCTTC.

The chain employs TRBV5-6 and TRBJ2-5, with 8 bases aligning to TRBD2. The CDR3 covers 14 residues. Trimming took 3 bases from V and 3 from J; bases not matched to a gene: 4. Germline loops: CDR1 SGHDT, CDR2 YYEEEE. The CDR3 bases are TGTGCCAGCAGCTCCCCACTAGCGGAAGAGACCCAGTACTTC. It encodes CASSSPLAEETQYF.

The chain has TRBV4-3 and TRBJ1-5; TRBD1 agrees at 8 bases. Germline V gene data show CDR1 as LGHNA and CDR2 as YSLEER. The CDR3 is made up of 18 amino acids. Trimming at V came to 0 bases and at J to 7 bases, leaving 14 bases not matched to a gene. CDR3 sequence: CASSQDPPAGGRQQPQHF. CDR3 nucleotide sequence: TGCGCCAGCAGCCAAGATCCCCCCGCAGGGGGCAGACAACAGCCCCAGCATTTT.

Here the CDR3 reads CSSAGRTEAFF. The CDR3 DNA reads TGCAGCTCAGCGGGCCGGACTGAAGCTTTCTTT. The J gene is TRBJ1-1, the V gene TRBV20-1, with D uncertain. CDR3 length equals 11 residues. Germline values: CDR1 DFQATT, CDR2 SNEGSKA (reference sequence).

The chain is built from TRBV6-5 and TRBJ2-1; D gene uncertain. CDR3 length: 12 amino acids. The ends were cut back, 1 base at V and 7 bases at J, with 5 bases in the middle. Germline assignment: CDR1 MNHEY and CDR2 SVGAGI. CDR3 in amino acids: CASSYYPNEQFF. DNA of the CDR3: TGTGCCAGCAGTTACTACCCAAATGAGCAGTTCTTC.